This paragraph covers one TCR beta chain sequence. The target of this receptor is not known. One base away there is no much larger clone; base qualities are not given. The record originates from a study of Graves' ophthalmopathy and Graves' hyperthyroidism listed by TCRdb under 2018. With respect to the entire study: Hyperthyroidism was defined as stable when no progression to ophthalmopathy occurred within 18 months of follow-up. The study used signatures of the TCR beta repertoire to tell Graves' ophthalmopathy apart from Graves' hyperthyroidism and to predict which patients would progress to ophthalmopathy. In total, 135 blood samples were TCR-sequenced: around 42 ophthalmopathy, 75 hyperthyroidism and some 17 hyperthyroidism-to-ophthalmopathy patients. To explore V-J signatures that separate ophthalmopathy from hyperthyroidism, a discovery set of about a hundred patients was enrolled, consisting of about 43 with ophthalmopathy and approximately 57 with stable hyperthyroidism. An independent validation cohort was composed of 18 hyperthyroidism patients and about 17 patients who later progressed from hyperthyroidism to ophthalmopathy. T-cell repertoires of thyroid tissue and blood were compared in over 5 hyperthyroidism patients. Once sampling was done, hyperthyroidism patients were given methimazole at a starting dose of 30 mg daily, while ophthalmopathy patients were given high-dose intravenous methylprednisolone. The study at large found these results: In validation, the model predicted ophthalmopathy progression with about 64% sensitivity and approximately 72% specificity; around twelve predicted patients were CT-confirmed with GO in a median of approximately 6.5 months. Among expanded thyroid clonotypes with frequency above 0.001, most also showed up in blood, which suggests that blood repertoires may reflect the thyroid immune response. Sample size was not statistically predetermined, and group allocation was not concealed from the investigators. Ophthalmopathy was separated from stable hyperthyroidism by the 13-signature model with more than 85% sensitivity and around 81% specificity in cross-validation and with 80%/75% in the test set.

For repertoire sequencing, TCR beta CDR3 regions were amplified from RNA transcripts. HTBI primers and the Qiagen OneStep RT-PCR kit were used in a first-round RT-PCR, which was followed by a second-round multiplex PCR, size selection and purification. Libraries were sequenced on an Illumina HiSeq2000 using paired-end 100 bp reads. The paper's processing steps were these. SOAPnuke was used to process the reads, removing any read that contained adapters or uncalled bases, had a mean Phred below 15, or lacked an exact match to the constant primer or identifier. COPE v1.2.5 was used to merge the high-quality paired reads. Each unique nucleotide sequence was defined as a clonotype, and clonotypes were aligned to IMGT TRB V, D and J references with MiTCR v1.1. The analysis was limited to V-J combinations with a frequency above 0.0001, which together covered 99.2% of the repertoires. A TCR clonal expansion and chaos score per V-J combination was defined as the ratio of F50 clonal expansion to chaos observed in the TCRdist matrix. Welch's t-statistics and random forest were used to reduce features to more than ten V-J combinations, which were fed into a naive Bayes classifier. Thyroid-blood repertoire similarity was quantified with the Morisita-Horn index. TCRdb handled the public reads itself, with Q25 trimming in fastp and clone calling in MiXCR, and kept productive beta chains. Merged by CDR3 protein, the rows form single entries marked with the most common genes and DNA. These V and J calls derive from TCRdb rather than the authors' analysis. This sample is represented by a few hundred thousand distinct CDR3 sequences; less than 45% of them were singletons. The ten largest clones add up to roughly 4% of the sample.

Patients with hyperthyroidism were aged 18 to 65 years, had been newly diagnosed, and had a disease duration of less than 2 months. Patients were excluded if they had other autoimmune diseases, uncontrolled infections, pregnancy or lactation. Diagnosis was based on clinical symptoms, serum thyroxine, TRAb, thyroid ultrasound and orbital computed tomography. Total RNA was extracted with Trizol reagent and quality-checked on an Agilent 2100 Bioanalyzer. The receptor's source is an adult man with Graves' hyperthyroidism. Sequencing was performed on peripheral blood or thyroid tissue (not recorded which).

The CDR3 protein: CACRDRVKETQYF. The DNA sequence is given as TGTGCCTGCCGGGACAGGGTAAAAGAGACCCAGTACTTC. The rearrangement joined TRBV11-1 to TRBJ2-5, with TRBD1 matching 9 junction bases. CDR1 and CDR2 were assigned from the germline V gene (reference sequence) as SGHAT and FQDESV. Trimming removed 11 bases from V and 3 bases from J; the gene matches leave 7 bases unexplained. The CDR3 spans 13 residues, from the cysteine through the phenylalanine. CDR3 DNA only is kept here, 39 bases in frame from base 1.